This record covers a single T cell receptor (beta chain). The CDR3 is 15 residues long. From germline, CDR1 is LNHDA and CDR2 SQIVND (reference sequence). V lost 5 bases to trimming and J lost 0 bases, with 13 bases between them. This specimen belongs to a study of T cell changes during pregnancy in multiple sclerosis. Sequencing was performed with immunoSEQ multiplex PCR; in TCRdb, only in-frame clones are kept and a portion is missing. Among 58,000 or so clones listed, approximately 90% were seen once. The chain joins TRBV19 to TRBJ1-2, with unresolved D. This receptor was taken from a female donor with multiple sclerosis, enrolled in a pregnancy study. The source material was peripheral blood, sampled after pregnancy. CDR3 DNA sequence: TGTGCCAGTAGTGTCACGTTCACAGCTAACTATGGCTACACCTTC. Its translation is CASSVTFTANYGYTF.